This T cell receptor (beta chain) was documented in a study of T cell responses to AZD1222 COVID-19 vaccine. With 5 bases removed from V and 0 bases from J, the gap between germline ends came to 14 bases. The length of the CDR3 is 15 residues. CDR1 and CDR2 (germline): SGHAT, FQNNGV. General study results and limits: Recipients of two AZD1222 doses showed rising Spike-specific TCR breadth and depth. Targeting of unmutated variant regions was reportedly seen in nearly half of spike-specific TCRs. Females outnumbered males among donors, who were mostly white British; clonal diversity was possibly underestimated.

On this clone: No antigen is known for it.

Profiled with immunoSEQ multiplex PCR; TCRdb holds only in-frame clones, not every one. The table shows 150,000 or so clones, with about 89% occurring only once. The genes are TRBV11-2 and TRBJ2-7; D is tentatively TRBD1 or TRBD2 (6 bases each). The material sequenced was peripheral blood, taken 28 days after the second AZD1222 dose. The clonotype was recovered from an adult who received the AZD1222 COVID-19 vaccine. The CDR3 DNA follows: TGTGCCAGCAGCCCAGCGAGGGGGGACTCCTACGAGCAGTACTTC. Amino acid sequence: CASSPARGDSYEQYF.